The source of this T cell receptor beta chain is a study of T cells expressing NK-cell markers. Study overall: Sorted CD3+CD56+NKG2C+, CD3+CD56+NKG2C- and CD3+CD56-NKG2C+ T cells provided the TCR beta repertoires.

The length of the CDR3 is 15 residues. Per the germline V gene, CDR1 is SGHTA and CDR2 is FQGNSA. As for this clonotype: Its antigen is undetermined.

Overall study results and limits: Clarity on HCMV specificity was lacking for the expanded NKG2C+ T cell clones.

TCRdb derives one entry per CDR3 protein from the 5' RACE reads, leaving out DNA. The sample totals roughly 430,000 distinct CDR3 sequences. The chain links TRBV7-2 to TRBJ2-5; the D call of TRBD2 rests on TCRdb alone, since no DNA is present to check it. The TCR comes from a woman between 18 and 75 years old in good health. Material: blood T cells: a sorted CD56 or NKG2C T cell subset, CD4+ or CD8+ T cells, or bulk PBMC T cells (not recorded which). CDR3 protein: CASSFQRGDGETQYF.